This TCR beta chain originates from a study of T cells in Graves' hyperthyroidism and ophthalmopathy. CDR3 length equals 13 residues. Germline V gives CDR1 DFQATT, CDR2 SNEGSKA (reference sequence). Trimming took 4 bases from V and 6 from J, leaving 12 bases between them. Study-wide points: The model predicted ophthalmopathy a median about 6.6 months before onset.

Using RNA transcripts as the source, TCR beta CDR3 regions were amplified. First-round RT-PCR of the TCR CDR3 relied on the HTBI primer set. Each CDR3 protein gets one entry after TCRdb re-called the multiplex PCR reads with MiXCR. In the table there are about 250,000 distinct CDR3 sequences, about 20% of which are singletons. Ophthalmopathy patients had moderate-to-severe active disease, CAS ≥3, NOSPECS ≥4, and disease duration under 3 months. Diagnostic assessment was based on clinical symptoms, serum thyroxine and TRAb, thyroid ultrasound and orbital computed tomography. Extraction of PBMCs used roughly 9.3 ml of fresh peripheral blood. As for this clonotype: The antigen remains undetermined.

This TCR derives from a young man with Graves' ophthalmopathy. This chain joins TRBV20-1 and TRBJ1-4; tentative D call: TRBD1 (6 bases). Sequenced input: blood. CDR3 sequence: CSATQGNYEKLFF. The CDR3 DNA follows: TGCAGTGCTACCCAGGGGAATTATGAAAAACTGTTTTTT.